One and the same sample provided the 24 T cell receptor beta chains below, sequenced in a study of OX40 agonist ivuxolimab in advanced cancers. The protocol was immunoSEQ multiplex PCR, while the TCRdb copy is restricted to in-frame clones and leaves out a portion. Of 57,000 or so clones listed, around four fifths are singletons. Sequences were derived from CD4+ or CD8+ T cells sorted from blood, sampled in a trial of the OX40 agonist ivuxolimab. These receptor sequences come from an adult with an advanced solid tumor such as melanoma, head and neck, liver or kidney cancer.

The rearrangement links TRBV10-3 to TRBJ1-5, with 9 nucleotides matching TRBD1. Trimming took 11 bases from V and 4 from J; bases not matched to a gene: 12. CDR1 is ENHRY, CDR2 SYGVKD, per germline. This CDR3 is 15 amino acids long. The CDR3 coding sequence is TGTGCCTCAAGGTGGGGACAGGGAGAAAATCAGCCCCAGCATTTT. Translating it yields CASRWGQGENQPQHF.

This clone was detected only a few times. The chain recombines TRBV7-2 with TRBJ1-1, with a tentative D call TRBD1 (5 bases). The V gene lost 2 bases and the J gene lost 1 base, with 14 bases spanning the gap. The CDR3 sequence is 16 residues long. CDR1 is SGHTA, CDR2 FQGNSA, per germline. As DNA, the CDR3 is TGTGCCAGCAGCTTATCTCGCCAGGGCAGGAACACTGAAGCTTTCTTT. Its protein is CASSLSRQGRNTEAFF.

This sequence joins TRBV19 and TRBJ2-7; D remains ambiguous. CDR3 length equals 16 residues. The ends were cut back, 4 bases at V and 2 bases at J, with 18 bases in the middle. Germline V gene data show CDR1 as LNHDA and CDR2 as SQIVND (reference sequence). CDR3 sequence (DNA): TGTGCCAGTAGTACCCCCGGACGGAACTACCCCTACGAGCAGTACTTC. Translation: CASSTPGRNYPYEQYF.

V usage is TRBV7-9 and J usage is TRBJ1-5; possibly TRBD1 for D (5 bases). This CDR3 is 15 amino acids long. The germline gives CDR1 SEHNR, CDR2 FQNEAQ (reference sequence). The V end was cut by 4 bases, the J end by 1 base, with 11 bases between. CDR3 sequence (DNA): TGTGCCAGCAGCTACCAGGGCCAGAGCAATCAGCCCCAGCATTTT. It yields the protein CASSYQGQSNQPQHF.

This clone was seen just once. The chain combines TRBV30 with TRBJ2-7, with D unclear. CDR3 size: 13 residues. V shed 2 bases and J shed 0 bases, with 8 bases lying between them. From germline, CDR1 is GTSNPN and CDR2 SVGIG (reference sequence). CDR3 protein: CAWSRHSSYEQYF. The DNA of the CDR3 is TGTGCCTGGAGTCGACACAGCTCCTACGAGCAGTACTTC.

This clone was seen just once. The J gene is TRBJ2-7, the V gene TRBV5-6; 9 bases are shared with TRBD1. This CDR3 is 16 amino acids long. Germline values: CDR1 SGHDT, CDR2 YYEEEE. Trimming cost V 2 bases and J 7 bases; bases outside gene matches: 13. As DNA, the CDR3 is TGTGCCAGCAGCTTTCTTCTCCGGACAGGGGCTGGGGAGCAGTACTTC. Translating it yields CASSFLLRTGAGEQYF.

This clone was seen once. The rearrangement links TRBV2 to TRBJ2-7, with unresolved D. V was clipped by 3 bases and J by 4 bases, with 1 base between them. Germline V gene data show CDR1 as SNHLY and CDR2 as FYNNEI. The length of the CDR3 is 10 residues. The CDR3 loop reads CASSEYEQYF. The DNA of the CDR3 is TGTGCCAGCAGTGAGTACGAGCAGTACTTC.

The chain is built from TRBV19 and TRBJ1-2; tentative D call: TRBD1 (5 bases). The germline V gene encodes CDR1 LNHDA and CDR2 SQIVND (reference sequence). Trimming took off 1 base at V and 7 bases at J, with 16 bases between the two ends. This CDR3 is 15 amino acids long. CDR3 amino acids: CASSIVGRAFGGYTF. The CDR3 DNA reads TGTGCCAGTAGTATAGTGGGGCGGGCATTTGGTGGCTACACCTTC.

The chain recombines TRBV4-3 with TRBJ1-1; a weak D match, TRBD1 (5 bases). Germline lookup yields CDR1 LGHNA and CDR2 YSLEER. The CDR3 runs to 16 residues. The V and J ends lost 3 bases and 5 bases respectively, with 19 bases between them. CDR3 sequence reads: CASSHFPRGRKTEAFF. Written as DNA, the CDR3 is TGCGCCAGCAGCCACTTCCCCCGGGGACGAAAAACTGAAGCTTTCTTT.

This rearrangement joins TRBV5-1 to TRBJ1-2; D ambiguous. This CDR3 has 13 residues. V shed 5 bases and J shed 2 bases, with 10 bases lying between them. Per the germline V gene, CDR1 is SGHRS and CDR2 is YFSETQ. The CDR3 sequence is CASRFPENYGYTF. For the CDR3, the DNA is TGCGCCAGCAGATTCCCGGAGAACTATGGCTACACCTTC.

CDR3 amino acids: CASSPQGQGGTEAFF. In DNA, the CDR3 is TGTGCCAGCTCACCCCAGGGACAGGGCGGGACTGAAGCTTTCTTT. The chain couples TRBV18 to TRBJ1-1, with 9 bases matching TRBD1. The V gene's germline CDR1 is KGHSH and CDR2 LQKENI. Trimming took 3 bases from V and 5 from J; bases not matched to a gene: 7. The CDR3 is 15 residues long.

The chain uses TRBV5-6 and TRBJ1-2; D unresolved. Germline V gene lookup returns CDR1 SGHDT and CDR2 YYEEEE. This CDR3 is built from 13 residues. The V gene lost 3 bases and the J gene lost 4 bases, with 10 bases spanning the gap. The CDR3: CASSWQDSYGYTF. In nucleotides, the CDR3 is TGTGCCAGCAGCTGGCAGGATTCCTATGGCTACACCTTC.

The chain's CDR3 is CASSHGTGGDETQYF. CDR3 nucleotide sequence: TGTGCCAGCTCACACGGGACAGGGGGTGACGAGACCCAGTACTTC. V is TRBV18 and J is TRBJ2-5, with 11 bases identical to TRBD1. Germline V lookup: CDR1 KGHSH, CDR2 LQKENI. V lost 4 bases, J lost 5 bases, and 6 bases stayed unmatched. CDR3 length: 15 amino acids.

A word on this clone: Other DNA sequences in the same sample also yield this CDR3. This CDR3 is CASSLDPNTEAFF. Here the CDR3 DNA reads TGCGCCAGCAGCTTGGACCCGAACACTGAAGCTTTCTTT. The chain combines TRBV5-1 with TRBJ1-1, with unresolved D. The CDR3 runs 13 residues. Per the germline V gene, CDR1 is SGHRS and CDR2 is YFSETQ. Trimming pared 0 bases from V and 1 base from J, leaving 4 bases between.

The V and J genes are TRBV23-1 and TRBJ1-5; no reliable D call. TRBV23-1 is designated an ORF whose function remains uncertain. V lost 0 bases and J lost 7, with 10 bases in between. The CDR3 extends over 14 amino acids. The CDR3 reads CASSQSDGQQPQHF. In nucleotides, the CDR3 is TGCGCCAGCAGTCAATCCGACGGTCAGCAGCCCCAGCATTTT.

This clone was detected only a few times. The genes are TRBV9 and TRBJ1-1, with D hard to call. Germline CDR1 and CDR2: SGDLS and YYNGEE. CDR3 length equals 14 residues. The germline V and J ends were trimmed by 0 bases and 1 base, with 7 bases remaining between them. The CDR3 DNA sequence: TGTGCCAGCAGCGTAGGACTCCAGAACACTGAAGCTTTCTTT. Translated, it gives CASSVGLQNTEAFF.

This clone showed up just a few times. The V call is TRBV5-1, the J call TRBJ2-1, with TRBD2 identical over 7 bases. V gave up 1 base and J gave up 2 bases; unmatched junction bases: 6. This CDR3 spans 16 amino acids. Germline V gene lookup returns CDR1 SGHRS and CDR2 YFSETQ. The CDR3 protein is CASSLHGGGAYNEQFF. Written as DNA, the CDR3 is TGCGCCAGCAGCTTGCATGGTGGGGGGGCCTACAATGAGCAGTTCTTC.

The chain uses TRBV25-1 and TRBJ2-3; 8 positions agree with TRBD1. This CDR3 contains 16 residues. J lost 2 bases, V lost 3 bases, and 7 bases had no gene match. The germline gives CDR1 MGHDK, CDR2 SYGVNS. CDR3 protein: CASSDPPGQDTDTQYF. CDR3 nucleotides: TGTGCCAGCAGTGACCCTCCGGGACAGGACACAGATACGCAGTATTTT.

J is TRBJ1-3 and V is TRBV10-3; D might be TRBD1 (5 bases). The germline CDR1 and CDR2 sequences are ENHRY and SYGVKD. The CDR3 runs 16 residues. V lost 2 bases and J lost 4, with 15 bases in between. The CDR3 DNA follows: TGTGCCATCAGTGAGCCATCAGGGCCGGGGGGAAACACCATATATTTT. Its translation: CAISEPSGPGGNTIYF.

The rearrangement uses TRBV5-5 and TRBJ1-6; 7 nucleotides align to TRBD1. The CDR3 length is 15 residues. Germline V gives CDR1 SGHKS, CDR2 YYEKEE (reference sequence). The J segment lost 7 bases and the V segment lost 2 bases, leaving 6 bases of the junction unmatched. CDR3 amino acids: CASSLGTARNSPLHF. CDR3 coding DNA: TGTGCCAGCAGCTTAGGGACAGCCCGAAATTCACCCCTCCACTTT.

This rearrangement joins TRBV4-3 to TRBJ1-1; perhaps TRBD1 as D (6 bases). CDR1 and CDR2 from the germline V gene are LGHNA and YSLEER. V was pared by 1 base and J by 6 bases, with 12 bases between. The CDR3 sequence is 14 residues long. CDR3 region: CASSQGPGGAEAFF. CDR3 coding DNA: TGCGCCAGCAGCCAAGGGCCGGGGGGCGCTGAAGCTTTCTTT.

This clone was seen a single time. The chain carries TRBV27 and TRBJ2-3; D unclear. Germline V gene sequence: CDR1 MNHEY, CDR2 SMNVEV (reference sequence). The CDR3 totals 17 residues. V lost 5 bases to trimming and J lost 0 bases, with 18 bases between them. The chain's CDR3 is CASSLLKDSGSTDTQYF. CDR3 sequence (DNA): TGTGCCAGCAGTCTTTTAAAAGATAGTGGGAGCACAGATACGCAGTATTTT.

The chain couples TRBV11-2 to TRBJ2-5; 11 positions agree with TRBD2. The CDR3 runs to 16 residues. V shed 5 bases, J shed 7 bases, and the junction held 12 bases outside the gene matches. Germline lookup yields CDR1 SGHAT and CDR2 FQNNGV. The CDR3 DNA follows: TGTGCCAGCAGCCCTCTTAGCGGGAGGGAAACGGGGACCCAGTACTTC. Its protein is CASSPLSGRETGTQYF.

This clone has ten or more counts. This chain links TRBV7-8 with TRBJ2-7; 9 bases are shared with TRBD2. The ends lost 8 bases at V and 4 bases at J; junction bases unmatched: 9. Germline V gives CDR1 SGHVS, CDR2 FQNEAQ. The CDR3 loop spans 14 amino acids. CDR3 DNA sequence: TGTGCCAGCGTCACCGGGACTAGCACATACGAGCAGTACTTC. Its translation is CASVTGTSTYEQYF.